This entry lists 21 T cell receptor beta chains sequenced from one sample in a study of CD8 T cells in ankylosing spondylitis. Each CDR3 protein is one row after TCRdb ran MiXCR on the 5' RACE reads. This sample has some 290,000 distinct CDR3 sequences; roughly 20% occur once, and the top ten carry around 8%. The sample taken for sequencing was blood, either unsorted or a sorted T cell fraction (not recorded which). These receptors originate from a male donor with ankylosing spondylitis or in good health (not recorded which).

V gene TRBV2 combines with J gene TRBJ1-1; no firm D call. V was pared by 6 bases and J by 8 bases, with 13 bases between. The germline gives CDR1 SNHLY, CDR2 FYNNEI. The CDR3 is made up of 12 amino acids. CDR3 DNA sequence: TGTGCCAGCAGGTTGGGTGTGTGGGAAGCTTTCTTT. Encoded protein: CASRLGVWEAFF.

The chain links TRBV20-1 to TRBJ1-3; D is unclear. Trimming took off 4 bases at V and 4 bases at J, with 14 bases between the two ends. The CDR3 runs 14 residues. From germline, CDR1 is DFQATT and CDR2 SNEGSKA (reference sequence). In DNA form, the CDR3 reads TGCAGTGCTAAAACTAACAGAGAAGGAAACACCATATATTTT. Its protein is CSAKTNREGNTIYF.

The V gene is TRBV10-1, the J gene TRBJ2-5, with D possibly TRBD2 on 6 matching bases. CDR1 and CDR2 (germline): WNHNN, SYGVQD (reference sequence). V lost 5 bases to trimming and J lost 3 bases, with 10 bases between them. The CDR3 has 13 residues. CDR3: CASSRDLEETQYF. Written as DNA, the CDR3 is TGCGCCAGCAGTAGGGACTTAGAAGAGACCCAGTACTTC.

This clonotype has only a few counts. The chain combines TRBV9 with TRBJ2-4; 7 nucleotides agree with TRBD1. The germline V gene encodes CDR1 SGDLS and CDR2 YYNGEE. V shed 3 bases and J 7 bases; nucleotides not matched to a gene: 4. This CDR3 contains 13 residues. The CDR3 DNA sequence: TGTGCCAGCAGCGCGCGACAGGGTAACATTCAGTACTTC. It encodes CASSARQGNIQYF.

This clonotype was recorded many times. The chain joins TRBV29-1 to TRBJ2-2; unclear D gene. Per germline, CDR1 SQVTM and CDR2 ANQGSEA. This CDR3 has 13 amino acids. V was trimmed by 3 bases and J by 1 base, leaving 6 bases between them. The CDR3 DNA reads TGCAGCGTTGACAGAAAGAACACCGGGGAGCTGTTTTTT. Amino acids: CSVDRKNTGELFF.

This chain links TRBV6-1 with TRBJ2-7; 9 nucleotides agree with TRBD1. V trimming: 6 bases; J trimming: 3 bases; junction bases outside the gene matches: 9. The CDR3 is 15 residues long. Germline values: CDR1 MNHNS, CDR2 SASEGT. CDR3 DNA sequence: TGTGCCAGCAGCAGGGGGACAGGGCCTTACTACGAGCAGTACGTC. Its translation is CASSRGTGPYYEQYV.

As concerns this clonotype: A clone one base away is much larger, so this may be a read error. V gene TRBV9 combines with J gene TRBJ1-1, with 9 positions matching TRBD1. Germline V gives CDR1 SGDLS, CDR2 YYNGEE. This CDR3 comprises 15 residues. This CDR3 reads CAGSLRTGVDTEAFF. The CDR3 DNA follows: TGTGCCGGCAGCCTCCGGACAGGGGTGGACACTGAAGCTTTCTTT.

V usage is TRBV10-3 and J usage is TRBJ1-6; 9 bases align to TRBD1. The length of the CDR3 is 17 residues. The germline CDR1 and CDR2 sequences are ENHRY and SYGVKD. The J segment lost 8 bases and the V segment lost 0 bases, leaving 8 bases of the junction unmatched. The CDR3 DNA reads TGTGCCATCAGTGAGTCGATGGGACAGGGATGGGATTCACCCCTCCACTTT. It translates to CAISESMGQGWDSPLHF.

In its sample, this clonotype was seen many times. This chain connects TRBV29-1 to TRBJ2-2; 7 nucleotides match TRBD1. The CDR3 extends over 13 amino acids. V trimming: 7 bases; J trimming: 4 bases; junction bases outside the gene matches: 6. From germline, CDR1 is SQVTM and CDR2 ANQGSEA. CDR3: CSAIRDSTGELFF. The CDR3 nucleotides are TGCAGCGCCATCCGGGACAGCACCGGGGAGCTGTTTTTT.

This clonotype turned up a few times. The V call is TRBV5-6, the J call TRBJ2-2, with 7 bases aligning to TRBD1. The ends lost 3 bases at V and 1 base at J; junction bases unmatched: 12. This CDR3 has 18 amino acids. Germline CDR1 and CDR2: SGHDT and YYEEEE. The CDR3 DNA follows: TGTGCCAGCAGCTACCAAAACCCGACAGGGTGGAACACCGGGGAGCTGTTTTTT. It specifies CASSYQNPTGWNTGELFF. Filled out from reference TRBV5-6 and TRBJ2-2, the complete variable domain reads DAGVTQSPTHLIKTRGQQVTLRCSPKSGHDTVSWYQQALGQGPQFIFQYYEEEERQRGNFPDRFSGHQFPNYSSELNVNALLLGDSALYLCASSYQNPTGWNTGELFFGEGSRLTVL.

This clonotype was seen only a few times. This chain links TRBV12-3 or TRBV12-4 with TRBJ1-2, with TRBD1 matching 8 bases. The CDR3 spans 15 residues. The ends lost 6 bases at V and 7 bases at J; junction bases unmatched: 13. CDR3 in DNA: TGTGCCAGCAGGCCAGCCGGACAGGGAACGGTTGGCTACACCTTC. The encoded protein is CASRPAGQGTVGYTF.

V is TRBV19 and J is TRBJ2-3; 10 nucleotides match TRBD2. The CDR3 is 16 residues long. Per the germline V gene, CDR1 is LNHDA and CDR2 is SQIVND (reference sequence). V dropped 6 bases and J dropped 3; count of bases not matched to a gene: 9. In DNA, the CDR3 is TGTGCCAGTAGCGCGACTAGCGGGCGACGGACAGATACGCAGTATTTT. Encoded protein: CASSATSGRRTDTQYF.

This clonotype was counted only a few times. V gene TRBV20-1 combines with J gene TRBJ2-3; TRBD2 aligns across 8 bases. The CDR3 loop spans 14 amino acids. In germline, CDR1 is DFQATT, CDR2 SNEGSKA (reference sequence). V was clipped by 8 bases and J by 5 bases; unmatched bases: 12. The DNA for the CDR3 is TGCAGTACAAATCGTGGACTAGCAAGAGATACGCAGTATTTT. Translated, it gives CSTNRGLARDTQYF.

The CDR3 is CASSGDRGRFFNEQFF. The DNA of the CDR3 is TGTGCCAGCAGCGGGGACAGGGGGCGATTTTTCAATGAGCAGTTCTTC. The V and J genes are TRBV5-5 and TRBJ2-1; TRBD1 matches 12 bases. V dropped 4 bases and J dropped 6; count of bases not matched to a gene: 8. Looked up from germline, CDR1 is SGHKS and CDR2 is YYEKEE (reference sequence). The CDR3 is made up of 16 amino acids.

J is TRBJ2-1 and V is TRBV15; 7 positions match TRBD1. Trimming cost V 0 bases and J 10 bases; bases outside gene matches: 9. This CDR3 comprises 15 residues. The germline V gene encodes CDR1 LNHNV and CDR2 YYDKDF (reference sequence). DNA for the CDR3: TGTGCCACCAGCAGAGATGGGGGCCAGGGGGACGAGCAGTTCTTC. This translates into CATSRDGGQGDEQFF.

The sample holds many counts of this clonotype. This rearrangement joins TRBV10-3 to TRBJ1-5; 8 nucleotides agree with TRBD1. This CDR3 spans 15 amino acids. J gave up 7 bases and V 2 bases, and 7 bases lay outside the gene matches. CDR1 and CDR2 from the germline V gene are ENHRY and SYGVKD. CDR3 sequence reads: CAISEQGAQGQPQHF. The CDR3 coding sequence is TGTGCCATCAGTGAGCAGGGGGCACAAGGGCAGCCCCAGCATTTT.

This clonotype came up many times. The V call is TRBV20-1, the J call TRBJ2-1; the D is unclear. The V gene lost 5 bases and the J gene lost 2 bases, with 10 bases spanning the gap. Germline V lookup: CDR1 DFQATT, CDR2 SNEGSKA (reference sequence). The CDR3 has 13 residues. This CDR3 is CSALGDTYNEQFF. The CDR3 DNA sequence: TGCAGTGCTCTAGGAGACACCTACAATGAGCAGTTCTTC.

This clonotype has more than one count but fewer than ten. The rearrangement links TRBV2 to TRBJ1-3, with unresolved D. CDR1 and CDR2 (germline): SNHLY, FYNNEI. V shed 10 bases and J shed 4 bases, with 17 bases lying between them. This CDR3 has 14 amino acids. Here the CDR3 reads CATSQDPTGNTIYF. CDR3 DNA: TGTGCCACATCTCAGGACCCTACGGGAAACACCATATATTTT.

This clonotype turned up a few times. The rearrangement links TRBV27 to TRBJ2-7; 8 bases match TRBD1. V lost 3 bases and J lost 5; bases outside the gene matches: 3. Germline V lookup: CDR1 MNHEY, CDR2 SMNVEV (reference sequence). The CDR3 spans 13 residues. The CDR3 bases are TGTGCCAGCAGTTTGGGCAGGGGGCACGAGCAGTACGTC. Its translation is CASSLGRGHEQYV.

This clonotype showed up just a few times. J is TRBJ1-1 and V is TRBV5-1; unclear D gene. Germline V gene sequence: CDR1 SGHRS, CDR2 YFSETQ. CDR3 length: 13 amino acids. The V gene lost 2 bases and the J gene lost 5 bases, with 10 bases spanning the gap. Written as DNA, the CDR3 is TGCGCCAGCAGCTTAGATCTTGAAACTGAAGCTTTCTTT. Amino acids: CASSLDLETEAFF. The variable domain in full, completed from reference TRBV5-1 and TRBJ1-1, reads KAGVTQTPRYLIKTRGQQVTLSCSPISGHRSVSWYQQTPGQGLQFLFEYFSETQRNKGNFPGRFSGRQFSNSRSEMNVSTLELGDSALYLCASSLDLETEAFFGQGTRLTVV.

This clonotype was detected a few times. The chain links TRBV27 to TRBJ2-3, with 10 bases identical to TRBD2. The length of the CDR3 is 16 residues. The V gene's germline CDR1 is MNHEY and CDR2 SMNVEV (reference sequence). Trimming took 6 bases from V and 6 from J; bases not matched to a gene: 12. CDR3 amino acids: CASRSLRLAGSDTQYF. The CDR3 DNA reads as TGTGCCAGCAGAAGCTTGAGACTAGCGGGTTCTGATACGCAGTATTTT.